This T cell receptor beta chain stems from a study of radiotherapy plus CTLA-4 blockade in lung cancer. Generated by immunoSEQ multiplex PCR, the TCRdb table keeps only in-frame clones and is missing some. The data contain tens of thousands of clones, 77% of them singletons. The CDR3 sequence is 16 residues long. Germline V gene data show CDR1 as SGHNT and CDR2 as YYREEE (reference sequence). V shed 1 base and J 2 bases; nucleotides not matched to a gene: 8. The source was peripheral blood, collected from a patient treated with radiotherapy plus ipilimumab. This clonotype was sampled from a human donor with non-small cell lung cancer whose response to radiotherapy plus ipilimumab could not be evaluated. The chain recombines TRBV5-4 with TRBJ2-7; 8 nucleotides agree with TRBD2. The CDR3 reads CASSLRGLTSAYEQYF. For the CDR3, the DNA is TGTGCCAGCAGCTTGAGGGGGTTGACTAGCGCCTACGAGCAGTACTTC.